This T cell receptor (beta chain) is drawn from a study of siplizumab effects on memory and regulatory T cells. Study-wide findings and caveats: The diversity of naive T cells seemed greater than that of memory cells, and their alloresponse contribution seemed major.

TCRdb's table, derived via immunoSEQ multiplex PCR, lists solely in-frame clones and lacks some. The sample comprises 70,000 or so clones, about 89% of which are singletons, and over 25% rests with the top ten. CDR1 is MNHNS and CDR2 is SASEGT in the germline V gene. This CDR3 has 15 residues. V dropped 3 bases and J dropped 8; count of bases not matched to a gene: 9. About this clone: The target antigen is unknown.

Sequenced sample: CD8+ T cells sorted from blood. The chain employs TRBV6-1 and TRBJ2-1; 8 positions agree with TRBD1. This sequence originates from a human donor in good health. In DNA form, the CDR3 reads TGTGCCAGCAGTGAGACAGGGGCAACAATGGATGAGCAGTTCTTC. This translates into CASSETGATMDEQFF.